This T cell receptor (beta chain) appears in the sequencing data of a study of shared clonotypes between healthy human individuals. Study-wide context: Plates per donor: three CD4 naive, three CD4 memory, two CD8 naive, one CD8 memory. Points from the study as a whole: Naive subsets, compared against memory subsets, generally had larger estimated richness values.

Deep was the level at which the assay was run. Produced via immunoSEQ multiplex PCR; TCRdb's table is partial and in-frame only. The table lists 2 million to 2.5 million clones, approximately 94% of them singletons, with approximately 1.2% in the top ten. With respect to this clone: Antigen specificity is unknown.

Terminally differentiated effector memory CD45RA+ cells were excluded by CCR7 positive selection of CD45RO-negative cells. The germline V gene has CDR1 LGHNA and CDR2 YSLEER. The CDR3 is made up of 16 amino acids. The V gene end was trimmed by 4 bases and the J gene end by 2 bases; junction bases not matched to a gene: 10. This clonotype was obtained from a man between 18 and 35 years old in good health. Sequenced sample: naive CD8+ T cells sorted from blood. The gene calls are TRBV4-3 and TRBJ1-1, with 7 bases lining up with TRBD1. CDR3 bases: TGCGCCAGCAGCCTCTGGAGTGAGGGGGCAAACACTGAAGCTTTCTTT. Amino acids: CASSLWSEGANTEAFF.